Below are 27 T cell receptor beta chains sequenced from a single sample in a study of T-cell memory formation after mild COVID-19. TCRdb re-called the 5' RACE reads with MiXCR, one entry per CDR3 protein. The data hold about 560,000 distinct CDR3 sequences, with around 15% observed a single time. Sequencing was performed on PBMCs or a T cell subset sorted from them (not recorded which). Receptor source: an adult woman who had mild COVID-19 (a few samples of this study predate the infection). Cell type and time point are not known.

This clonotype was observed a few times. The rearrangement joins TRBV7-9 to TRBJ2-2, with 8 bases that match TRBD2. The V and J ends lost 5 bases and 7 bases, in that order; junction bases with no gene match: 12. The CDR3 contains 16 residues. Looked up from germline, CDR1 is SEHNR and CDR2 is FQNEAQ (reference sequence). The CDR3 region has the DNA TGTGCCAGCAGCCCACCGGGGGGGCTAAGGAACGGGGAGCTGTTTTTT. Translating it yields CASSPPGGLRNGELFF.

This clonotype was detected only a few times. V usage is TRBV29-1 and J usage is TRBJ2-1; TRBD1 matches at 9 bases. Germline CDR1 reads SQVTM; CDR2 reads ANQGSEA. J lost 6 bases, V lost 7 bases, and 10 bases had no gene match. This CDR3 spans 14 amino acids. The CDR3 sequence is CSARGGQGPNEQFF. The CDR3 nucleotides are TGCAGCGCCCGCGGGGGACAGGGCCCCAATGAGCAGTTCTTC.

This chain links TRBV5-1 with TRBJ2-7; 8 nucleotides line up with TRBD1. Germline V gene lookup returns CDR1 SGHRS and CDR2 YFSETQ. This CDR3 region has 16 residues. The junction had 8 bases not matched to a gene; V was cut back by 0 bases and J by 3 bases. The CDR3 DNA is TGCGCCAGCAGCTTGGTCACAGGGGGACTCAACTACGAGCAGTACTTC. This codes for CASSLVTGGLNYEQYF.

This chain connects TRBV15 to TRBJ1-2; D is perhaps TRBD1 (6 bases). The CDR3 is 18 residues long. Germline V CDR1 and CDR2: LNHNV, YYDKDF (reference sequence). Trimming took 0 bases from V and 4 from J, leaving 21 bases between them. CDR3 in amino acids: CATSRDITPGHGVYGYTF. In DNA, the CDR3 is TGTGCCACCAGCAGAGATATTACGCCGGGACATGGAGTCTATGGCTACACCTTC. Complete variable domain (other parts from reference TRBV15 and TRBJ1-2): DAMVIQNPRYQVTQFGKPVTLSCSQTLNHNVMYWYQQKSSQAPKLLFHYYDKDFNNEADTPDNFQSRRPNTSFCFLDIRSPGLGDTAMYLCATSRDITPGHGVYGYTFGSGTRLTVV.

This clonotype was recorded a few times. The CDR3 nucleotides read TGTGCCAGTAAAGGGGAGGATAGAGACACAGATACGCAGTATTTT. Its translation: CASKGEDRDTDTQYF. The chain links TRBV19 to TRBJ2-3; tentative D call: TRBD2 (6 bases). The V and J ends lost 7 bases and 2 bases respectively, with 16 bases between them. Germline V gene sequence: CDR1 LNHDA, CDR2 SQIVND (reference sequence). The CDR3 runs to 15 residues.

The J gene is TRBJ1-3, the V gene TRBV28; unclear D gene. The CDR3 runs 15 residues. Trimming removed 5 bases at V and 2 bases at J, with 13 bases between. Germline CDR1 is MDHEN and CDR2 is SYDVKM. Written as DNA, the CDR3 is TGTGCCAGCAGTCTCCGGACGTACGCTGGAAACACCATATATTTT. Amino acid sequence: CASSLRTYAGNTIYF.

This chain uses TRBV20-1 with TRBJ2-5; a possible D gene is TRBD2 (5 bases). The V end was cut by 6 bases, the J end by 1 base, with 9 bases between. The CDR3 covers 12 residues. Per the germline V gene, CDR1 is DFQATT and CDR2 is SNEGSKA (reference sequence). CDR3 sequence reads: CSARRTQETQYF. CDR3 DNA: TGCAGTGCACGGAGGACCCAAGAGACCCAGTACTTC.

The chain is built from TRBV9 and TRBJ2-5; 8 bases align to TRBD1. The CDR3 is made up of 14 amino acids. Trimming took 0 bases from V and 6 from J; bases not matched to a gene: 4. Per the germline V gene, CDR1 is SGDLS and CDR2 is YYNGEE. CDR3 protein: CASSVDSGGKTQYF. The CDR3 coding sequence is TGTGCCAGCAGCGTAGATTCAGGGGGCAAGACCCAGTACTTC.

This clonotype turned up a few times. The V and J genes are TRBV30 and TRBJ2-7; 13 bases align to TRBD2. Losses at the gene ends were 1 base for V and 7 bases for J; bases not matched to a gene: 7. Germline V lookup: CDR1 GTSNPN, CDR2 SVGIG (reference sequence). The CDR3 length is 15 residues. The CDR3 bases are TGTGCCTGGAGTGCGGGACTAGCGGGGTCGGGGGAGCAGTACTTC. It encodes CAWSAGLAGSGEQYF. The variable domain in full, completed from reference TRBV30 and TRBJ2-7, reads SQTIHQWPATLVQPVGSPLSLECTVEGTSNPNLYWYRQAAGRGLQLLFYSVGIGQISSEVPQNLSASRPQDRQFILSSKKLLLSDSGFYLCAWSAGLAGSGEQYFGPGTRLTVT.

This clonotype was detected only a few times. This chain uses TRBV7-2 with TRBJ2-2, with 11 bases lining up with TRBD2. V shed 2 bases, J shed 4 bases, and the junction held 9 bases outside the gene matches. The V gene's germline CDR1 is SGHTA and CDR2 FQGNSA. The CDR3 has 18 amino acids. The CDR3 protein is CASSLPTSGKGSTGELFF. The CDR3 DNA reads as TGTGCCAGCAGCTTACCGACTAGCGGGAAGGGTAGCACCGGGGAGCTGTTTTTT.

This clonotype was found many times. The chain is built from TRBV3-1 and TRBJ2-7; 12 nucleotides align to TRBD2. There are 16 residues in the CDR3. Germline V CDR1 and CDR2: LGHDT, YNNKEL (reference sequence). V lost 3 bases and J lost 3; bases outside the gene matches: 6. The CDR3 region is CASSHLTSGGIYEQYF. As DNA, the CDR3 is TGTGCCAGCAGCCACCTTACTAGCGGGGGGATCTACGAGCAGTACTTC.

This clonotype was found many times. The chain carries TRBV4-3 and TRBJ2-1; no firm D call. The germline V gene encodes CDR1 LGHNA and CDR2 YSLEER. V was clipped by 5 bases and J by 3 bases, with 5 bases between them. The CDR3 has 12 residues. In DNA, the CDR3 is TGCGCCAGCAGCAGGGTCTACAATGAGCAGTTCTTC. The encoded protein is CASSRVYNEQFF.

There are a few counts of this clonotype. The V call is TRBV2, the J call TRBJ1-2; 11 bases are a match to TRBD1. The CDR3 has 15 residues. V lost 7 bases to trimming and J lost 1 base; unmatched junction nucleotides: 5. Germline V gene lookup returns CDR1 SNHLY and CDR2 FYNNEI. The CDR3 is CASTPGQGVNYGYTF. The CDR3 nucleotides read TGTGCCAGCACCCCGGGACAGGGGGTTAACTATGGCTACACCTTC.

This clonotype was seen only a few times. This chain links TRBV18 with TRBJ2-7; D not resolved. CDR1 is KGHSH and CDR2 is LQKENI in the germline V gene. This CDR3 is built from 14 residues. V lost 2 bases and J lost 5, with 13 bases in between. This CDR3 reads CASSPGSTDNEQYF. In DNA, the CDR3 is TGTGCCAGCTCACCAGGCAGTACCGACAACGAGCAGTACTTC.

V gene TRBV6-2 or TRBV6-3 combines with J gene TRBJ2-2; TRBD2 agrees at 8 bases. V was pared by 4 bases and J by 5 bases, with 6 bases of the junction left unmatched. Germline loops: CDR1 MNHEY, CDR2 SVGEGT. The CDR3 totals 15 residues. The CDR3 loop is CASSSKREWTGELFF. The CDR3, as DNA: TGTGCCAGCAGTTCCAAGCGGGAGTGGACCGGGGAGCTGTTTTTT.

CDR3 nucleotides: TGTGCCACCAGCAGAGATCAACAGGGGCTCACGAACACCGGGGAGCTGTTTTTT. The encoded protein is CATSRDQQGLTNTGELFF. The V call is TRBV15, the J call TRBJ2-2, with 7 bases that match TRBD1. Trimming cost V 0 bases and J 0 bases; bases outside gene matches: 7. Germline CDR1 and CDR2: LNHNV and YYDKDF (reference sequence). This CDR3 region has 18 residues. The variable domain in full, with the rest retrieved from reference TRBV15 and TRBJ2-2, is DAMVIQNPRYQVTQFGKPVTLSCSQTLNHNVMYWYQQKSSQAPKLLFHYYDKDFNNEADTPDNFQSRRPNTSFCFLDIRSPGLGDTAMYLCATSRDQQGLTNTGELFFGEGSRLTVL.

This clonotype was seen only a few times. The chain carries TRBV7-8 and TRBJ2-2; 8 positions agree with TRBD2. Germline loops: CDR1 SGHVS, CDR2 FQNEAQ. Unmatched junction bases numbered 14, after V lost 0 bases and J lost 5 bases. The CDR3 extends over 19 amino acids. In DNA, the CDR3 is TGTGCCAGCAGCTTAGCGGGGCTAGCGGGCTCATGGCAAACCGGGGAGCTGTTTTTT. It translates to CASSLAGLAGSWQTGELFF.

This clonotype was found a few times. V gene TRBV6-5 combines with J gene TRBJ2-5; 13 bases fit TRBD2. This CDR3 has 17 amino acids. The germline CDR1 and CDR2 sequences are MNHEY and SVGAGI. Trimming removed 0 bases from V and 6 bases from J; junction bases left unmatched: 7. CDR3 nucleotide sequence: TGTGCCAGCAGTTACTCTAGAGGACTAGCGGGAGAAAAGACCCAGTACTTC. Translated, it gives CASSYSRGLAGEKTQYF.

The rearrangement links TRBV7-3 to TRBJ1-1, with 7 bases fitting TRBD1. CDR1 SGHTA and CDR2 FQGTGA come from the germline V gene. With V trimmed by 1 base and J by 0 bases, 11 bases remained unmatched. The CDR3 contains 18 residues. CDR3 DNA sequence: TGTGCCAGCAGCTTAAAAGGGGACAGTTCGCTGGTGAACACTGAAGCTTTCTTT. Its protein is CASSLKGDSSLVNTEAFF.

This rearrangement joins TRBV20-1 to TRBJ2-7, with D perhaps matching TRBD1 or TRBD2 (5 bases each). The CDR3 covers 12 residues. The V gene lost 6 bases and the J gene lost 5 bases, with 14 bases spanning the gap. Germline V gene data show CDR1 as DFQATT and CDR2 as SNEGSKA (reference sequence). The CDR3 bases are TGCAGTGCCCCCGGGGCAGTCCACGAGCAGTACTTC. Its protein product is CSAPGAVHEQYF.

As DNA, the CDR3 is TGTGCCAGCAGTCCTCCGGACAGGGAAAGCAATCAGCCCCAGCATTTT. Its protein product is CASSPPDRESNQPQHF. The chain recombines TRBV6-2 or TRBV6-3 with TRBJ1-5; 8 bases agree with TRBD1. J lost 1 base, V lost 5 bases, and 7 bases had no gene match. Germline V gene lookup returns CDR1 MNHEY and CDR2 SVGEGT. This CDR3 has 16 residues.

This rearrangement joins TRBV2 to TRBJ2-1, with D unclear. The V gene lost 2 bases and the J gene lost 1 base, with 9 bases spanning the gap. Germline lookup yields CDR1 SNHLY and CDR2 FYNNEI. The CDR3 spans 15 residues. For the CDR3, the DNA is TGTGCCAGCAGTGAACTAGAAGGGTCCTACAATGAGCAGTTCTTC. Its translation is CASSELEGSYNEQFF.

The chain has TRBV7-9 and TRBJ2-3, with 8 positions matching TRBD2. The germline CDR1 and CDR2 sequences are SEHNR and FQNEAQ (reference sequence). CDR3 length equals 16 residues. The V and J ends lost 0 bases and 5 bases, in that order; junction bases with no gene match: 7. CDR3 sequence: CASSLARSGGGDTQYF. CDR3 DNA: TGTGCCAGCAGCTTAGCCCGGAGCGGGGGAGGAGATACGCAGTATTTT.

The count of this clonotype is one. V and J are TRBV9 and TRBJ2-1; TRBD2 matches at 8 bases. The V and J ends lost 0 bases and 7 bases, in that order; junction bases with no gene match: 3. The CDR3 consists of 14 residues. The germline CDR1 and CDR2 sequences are SGDLS and YYNGEE. CDR3 in DNA: TGTGCCAGCAGCGTAGTCTCTAGCGGGAATGAGCAGTTCTTC. This codes for CASSVVSSGNEQFF. The full variable domain, with the rest looked up from reference TRBV9 and TRBJ2-1, is DSGVTQTPKHLITATGQRVTLRCSPRSGDLSVYWYQQSLDQGLQFLIQYYNGEERAKGNILERFSAQQFPDLHSELNLSSLELGDSALYFCASSVVSSGNEQFFGPGTRLTVL.

This clonotype showed up just a few times. The gene calls are TRBV7-9 and TRBJ1-1; D call uncertain. The CDR3 contains 17 residues. Per the germline V gene, CDR1 is SEHNR and CDR2 is FQNEAQ (reference sequence). Trimming removed 5 bases at V and 1 base at J, with 20 bases between. CDR3 nucleotide sequence: TGTGCCAGCAGCGCCGCGAAGACATCCAACACGAACACTGAAGCTTTCTTT. This translates into CASSAAKTSNTNTEAFF.

The chain is built from TRBV19 and TRBJ2-5; TRBD1 matches 8 bases. Germline loops: CDR1 LNHDA, CDR2 SQIVND (reference sequence). This CDR3 region has 13 residues. J was trimmed by 5 bases and V by 6 bases; bases with no gene match: 5. The CDR3 protein is CASRPRGLETQYF. Here the CDR3 DNA reads TGTGCCAGTAGGCCCAGGGGGCTGGAGACCCAGTACTTC.

This clonotype showed up just once. The chain is built from TRBV6-6 and TRBJ2-7; 7 bases fit TRBD1. The V segment lost 1 base and the J segment 3 bases; nucleotides outside the gene matches: 3. The CDR3 is made up of 14 amino acids. Germline CDR1 MNHNY, CDR2 SVGAGI (reference sequence). Here the CDR3 reads CASSYYYRGYEQYF. CDR3 nucleotide sequence: TGTGCCAGCAGTTACTACTACAGGGGCTACGAGCAGTACTTC.